This T cell receptor beta chain was retrieved from a study of cytomegalovirus exposure and HLA in healthy donors. Study context: HLA-typed donors were the source of tens of millions of unique TCRs, which an early data release held.

Concerning this clone: The antigen is not known.

CDR1 is SEHNR and CDR2 is FQNEAQ in the germline V gene (reference sequence). The CDR3 consists of 15 residues. Germline trimming cut 4 bases from V and 7 bases from J; bases unmatched to any gene: 12. In the PCR, 60 Vbeta and 13 Jbeta primers were used. Libraries were prepared by immunoSEQ multiplex PCR; TCRdb keeps only in-frame clonotypes and omits some of them. This sample has tens of thousands of clones; roughly 70% occur once, and the top ten carry 2.1%. General study points: Per published accounts, TCR beta sequences correctly predicted the HLA-A and HLA-B alleles of most subjects.

The sequenced sample consisted of PBMCs. The chain combines TRBV7-9 with TRBJ2-7, with TRBD2 matching over 8 bases. The source of this sequence is a man younger than 40 in good health and CMV-seronegative. The CDR3 region is CASSSKESRGDEQYF. For the CDR3, the DNA is TGTGCCAGCAGCTCCAAGGAATCGCGGGGGGATGAGCAGTACTTC.